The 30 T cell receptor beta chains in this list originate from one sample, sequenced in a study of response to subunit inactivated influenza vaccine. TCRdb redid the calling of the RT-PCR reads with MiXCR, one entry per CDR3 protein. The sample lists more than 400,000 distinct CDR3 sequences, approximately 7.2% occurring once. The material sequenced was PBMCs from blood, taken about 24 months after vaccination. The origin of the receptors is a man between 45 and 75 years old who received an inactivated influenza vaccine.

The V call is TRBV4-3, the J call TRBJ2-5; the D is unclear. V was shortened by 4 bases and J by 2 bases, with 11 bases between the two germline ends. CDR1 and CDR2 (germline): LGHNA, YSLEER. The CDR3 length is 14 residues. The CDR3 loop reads CASSRWQAQETQYF. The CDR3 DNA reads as TGCGCCAGCAGCCGGTGGCAGGCTCAAGAGACCCAGTACTTC.

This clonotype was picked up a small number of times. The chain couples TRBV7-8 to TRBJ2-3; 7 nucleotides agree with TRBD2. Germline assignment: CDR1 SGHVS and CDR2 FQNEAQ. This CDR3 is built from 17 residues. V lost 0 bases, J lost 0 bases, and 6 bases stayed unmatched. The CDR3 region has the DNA TGTGCCAGCAGCTTAGCCGGGGGGTCTCCTAGCACAGATACGCAGTATTTT. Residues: CASSLAGGSPSTDTQYF.

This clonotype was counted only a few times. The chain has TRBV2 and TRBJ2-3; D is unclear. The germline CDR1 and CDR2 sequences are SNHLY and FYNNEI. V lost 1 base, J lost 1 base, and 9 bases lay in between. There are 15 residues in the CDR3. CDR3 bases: TGTGCCAGCAGTGAAGATGCCCAGCGCACAGATACGCAGTATTTT. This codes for CASSEDAQRTDTQYF.

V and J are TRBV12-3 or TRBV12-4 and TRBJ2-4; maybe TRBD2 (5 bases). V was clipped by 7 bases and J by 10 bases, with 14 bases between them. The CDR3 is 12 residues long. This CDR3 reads CASNQETGIQYF. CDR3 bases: TGTGCCAGCAATCAGGAGACGGGAATTCAGTACTTC.

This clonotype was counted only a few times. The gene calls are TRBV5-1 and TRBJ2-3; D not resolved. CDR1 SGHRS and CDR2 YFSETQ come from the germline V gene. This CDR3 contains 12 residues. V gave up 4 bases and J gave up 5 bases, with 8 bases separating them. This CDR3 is CASSPPKDTQYF. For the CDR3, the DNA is TGCGCCAGCAGCCCCCCGAAAGATACGCAGTATTTT.

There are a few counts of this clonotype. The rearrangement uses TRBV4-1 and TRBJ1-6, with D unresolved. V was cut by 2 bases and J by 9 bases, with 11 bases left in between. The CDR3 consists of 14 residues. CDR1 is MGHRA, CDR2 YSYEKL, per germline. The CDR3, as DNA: TGCGCCAGCAGCCAACAACAGTGGGGTTCACCCCTCCACTTT. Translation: CASSQQQWGSPLHF.

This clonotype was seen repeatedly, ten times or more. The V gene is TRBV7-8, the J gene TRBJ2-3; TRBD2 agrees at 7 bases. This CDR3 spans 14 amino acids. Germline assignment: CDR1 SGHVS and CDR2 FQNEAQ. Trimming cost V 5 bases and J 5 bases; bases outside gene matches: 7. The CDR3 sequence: CASSPSGVGDTQYF. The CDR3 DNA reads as TGTGCCAGCAGCCCGAGCGGGGTTGGAGATACGCAGTATTTT.

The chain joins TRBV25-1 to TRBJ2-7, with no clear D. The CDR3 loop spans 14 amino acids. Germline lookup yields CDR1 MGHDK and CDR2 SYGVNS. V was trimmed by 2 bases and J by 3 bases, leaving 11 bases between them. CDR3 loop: CASSEPYRDYEQYF. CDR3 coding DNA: TGTGCCAGCAGTGAACCCTACAGAGACTACGAGCAGTACTTC.

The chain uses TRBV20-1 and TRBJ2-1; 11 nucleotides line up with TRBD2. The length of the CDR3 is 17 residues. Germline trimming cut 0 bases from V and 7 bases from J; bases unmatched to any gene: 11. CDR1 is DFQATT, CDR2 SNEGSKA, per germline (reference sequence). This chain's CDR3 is CSARDLVSGRARNEQFF. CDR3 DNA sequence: TGCAGTGCTAGAGATCTGGTTAGCGGGAGGGCCCGGAATGAGCAGTTCTTC.

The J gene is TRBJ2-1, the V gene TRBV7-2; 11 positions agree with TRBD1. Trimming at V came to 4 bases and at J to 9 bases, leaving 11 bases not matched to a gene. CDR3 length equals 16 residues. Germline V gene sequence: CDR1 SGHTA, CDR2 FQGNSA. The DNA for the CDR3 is TGTGCCAGCAGCTCACGGACAGGGGGCCTCCTGAGTGAGCAGTTCTTC. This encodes CASSSRTGGLLSEQFF.

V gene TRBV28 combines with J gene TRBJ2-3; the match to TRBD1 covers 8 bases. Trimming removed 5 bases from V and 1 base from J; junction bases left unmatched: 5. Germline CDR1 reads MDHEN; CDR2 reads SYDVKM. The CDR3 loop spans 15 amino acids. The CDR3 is CASSEPGQGTDTQYF. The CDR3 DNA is TGTGCCAGCAGTGAACCGGGACAGGGCACAGATACGCAGTATTTT.

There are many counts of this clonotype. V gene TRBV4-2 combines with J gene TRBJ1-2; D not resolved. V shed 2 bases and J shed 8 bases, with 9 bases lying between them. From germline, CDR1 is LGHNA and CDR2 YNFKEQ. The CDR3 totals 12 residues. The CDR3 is CASSQPGEGYTF. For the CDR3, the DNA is TGTGCCAGCAGCCAACCTGGCGAGGGCTACACCTTC.

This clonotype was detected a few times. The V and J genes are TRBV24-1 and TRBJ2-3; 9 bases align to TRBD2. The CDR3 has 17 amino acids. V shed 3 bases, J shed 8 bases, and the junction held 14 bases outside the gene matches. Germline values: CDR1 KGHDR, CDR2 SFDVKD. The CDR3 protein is CATSDPSRGGVLGTQYF. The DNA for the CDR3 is TGTGCCACCAGTGATCCCTCTCGCGGGGGGGTACTTGGTACGCAGTATTTT.

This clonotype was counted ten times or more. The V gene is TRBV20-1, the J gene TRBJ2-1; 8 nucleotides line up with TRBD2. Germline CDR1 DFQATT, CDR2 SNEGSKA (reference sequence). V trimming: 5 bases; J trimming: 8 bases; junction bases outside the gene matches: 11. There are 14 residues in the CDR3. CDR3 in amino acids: CSAPREGRIDEQFF. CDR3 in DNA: TGCAGTGCTCCTCGGGAGGGCCGAATCGATGAGCAGTTCTTC.

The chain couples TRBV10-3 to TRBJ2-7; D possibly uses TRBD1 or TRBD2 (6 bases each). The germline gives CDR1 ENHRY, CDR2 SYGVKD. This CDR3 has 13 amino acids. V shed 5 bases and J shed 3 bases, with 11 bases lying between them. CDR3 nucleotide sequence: TGTGCCATCAGTAGGGGGGACCTCTACGAGCAGTACTTC. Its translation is CAISRGDLYEQYF.

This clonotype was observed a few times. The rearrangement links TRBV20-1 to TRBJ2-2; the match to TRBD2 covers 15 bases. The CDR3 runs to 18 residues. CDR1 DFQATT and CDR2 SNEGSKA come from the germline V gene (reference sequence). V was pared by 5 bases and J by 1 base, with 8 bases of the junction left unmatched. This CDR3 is CSAVGLAGGPGNTGELFF. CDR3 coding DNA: TGCAGTGCTGTCGGACTAGCGGGAGGGCCGGGGAACACCGGGGAGCTGTTTTTT.

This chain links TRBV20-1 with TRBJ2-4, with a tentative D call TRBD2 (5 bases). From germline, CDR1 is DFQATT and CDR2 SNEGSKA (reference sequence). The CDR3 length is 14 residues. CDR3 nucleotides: TGCAGCTCTGCGGGTAAAGCGGACAAAAACATTCAGTACTTC. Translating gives CSSAGKADKNIQYF.

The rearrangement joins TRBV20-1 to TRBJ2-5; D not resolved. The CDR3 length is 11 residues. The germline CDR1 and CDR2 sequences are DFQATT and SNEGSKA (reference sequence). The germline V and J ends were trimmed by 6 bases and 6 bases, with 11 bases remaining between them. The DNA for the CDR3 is TGCAGTGCCGGAGTGGTGCAGACCCAGTACTTC. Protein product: CSAGVVQTQYF.

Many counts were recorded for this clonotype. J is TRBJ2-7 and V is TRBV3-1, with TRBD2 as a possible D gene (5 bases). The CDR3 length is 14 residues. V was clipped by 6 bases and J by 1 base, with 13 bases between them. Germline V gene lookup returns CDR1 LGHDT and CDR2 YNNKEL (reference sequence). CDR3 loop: CASSKSPGSYEQYF. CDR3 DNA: TGTGCCAGCAGTAAAAGTCCGGGGTCCTACGAGCAGTACTTC.

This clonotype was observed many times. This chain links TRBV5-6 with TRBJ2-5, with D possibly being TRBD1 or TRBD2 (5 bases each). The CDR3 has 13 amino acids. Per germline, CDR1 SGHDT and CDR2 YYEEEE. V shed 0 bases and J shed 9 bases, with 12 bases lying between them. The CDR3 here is CASSLAGTEPQYF. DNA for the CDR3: TGTGCCAGCAGCTTGGCCGGGACGGAGCCCCAGTACTTC.

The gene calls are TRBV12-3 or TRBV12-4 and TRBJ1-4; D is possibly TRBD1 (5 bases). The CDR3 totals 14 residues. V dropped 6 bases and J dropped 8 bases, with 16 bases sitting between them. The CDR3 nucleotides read TGTGCCAGCAGCCCGATGGGGGAACGGGAAAAACTGTTTTTT. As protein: CASSPMGEREKLFF.

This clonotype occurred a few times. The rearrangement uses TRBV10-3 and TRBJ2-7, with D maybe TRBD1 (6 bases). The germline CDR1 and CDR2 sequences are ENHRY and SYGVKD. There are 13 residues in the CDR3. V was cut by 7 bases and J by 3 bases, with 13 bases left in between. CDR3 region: CAITPGHRYEQYF. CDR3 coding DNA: TGTGCCATCACCCCGGGACACCGCTACGAGCAGTACTTC.

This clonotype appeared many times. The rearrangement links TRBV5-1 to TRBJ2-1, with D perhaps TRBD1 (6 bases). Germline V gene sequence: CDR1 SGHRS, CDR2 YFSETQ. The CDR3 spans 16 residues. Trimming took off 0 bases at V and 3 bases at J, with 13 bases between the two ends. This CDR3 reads CASSLASGTNYNEQFF. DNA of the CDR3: TGCGCCAGCAGCTTGGCATCCGGGACAAACTACAATGAGCAGTTCTTC. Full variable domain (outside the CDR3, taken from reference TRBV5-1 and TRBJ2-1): KAGVTQTPRYLIKTRGQQVTLSCSPISGHRSVSWYQQTPGQGLQFLFEYFSETQRNKGNFPGRFSGRQFSNSRSEMNVSTLELGDSALYLCASSLASGTNYNEQFFGPGTRLTVL.

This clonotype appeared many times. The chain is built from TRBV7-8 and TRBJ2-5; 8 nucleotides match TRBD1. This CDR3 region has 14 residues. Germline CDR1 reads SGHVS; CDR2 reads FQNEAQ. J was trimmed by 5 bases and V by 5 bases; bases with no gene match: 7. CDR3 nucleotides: TGTGCCAGCAGCCCCGCCAGGGGGCGGGAGACCCAGTACTTC. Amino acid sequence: CASSPARGRETQYF.

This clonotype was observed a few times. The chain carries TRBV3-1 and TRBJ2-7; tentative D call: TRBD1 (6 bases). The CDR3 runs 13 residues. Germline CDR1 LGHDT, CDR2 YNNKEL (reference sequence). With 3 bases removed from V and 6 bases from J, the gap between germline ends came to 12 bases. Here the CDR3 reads CASSHRGYSEQYF. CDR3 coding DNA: TGTGCCAGCAGCCACAGGGGATACTCCGAGCAGTACTTC.

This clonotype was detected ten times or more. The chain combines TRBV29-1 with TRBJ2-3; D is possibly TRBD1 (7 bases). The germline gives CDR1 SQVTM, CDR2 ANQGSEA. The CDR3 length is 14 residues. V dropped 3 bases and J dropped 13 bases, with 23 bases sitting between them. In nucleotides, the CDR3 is TGCAGCGTTGACCAGAACGGGAGACAGGGCCGTGAGTATTTT. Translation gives CSVDQNGRQGREYF.

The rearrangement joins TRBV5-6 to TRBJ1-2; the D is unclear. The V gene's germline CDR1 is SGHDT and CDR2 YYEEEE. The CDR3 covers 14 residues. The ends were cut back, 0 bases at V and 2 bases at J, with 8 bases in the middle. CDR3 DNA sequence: TGTGCCAGCAGCTTGGCTGGGGTGAACTATGGCTACACCTTC. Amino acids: CASSLAGVNYGYTF.

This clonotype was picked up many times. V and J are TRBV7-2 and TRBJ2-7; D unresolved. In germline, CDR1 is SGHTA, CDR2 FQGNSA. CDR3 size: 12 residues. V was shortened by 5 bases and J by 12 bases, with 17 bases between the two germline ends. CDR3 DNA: TGTGCCAGCAGCCACGGCCCGTATCCCCCGTACTTC. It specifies CASSHGPYPPYF.

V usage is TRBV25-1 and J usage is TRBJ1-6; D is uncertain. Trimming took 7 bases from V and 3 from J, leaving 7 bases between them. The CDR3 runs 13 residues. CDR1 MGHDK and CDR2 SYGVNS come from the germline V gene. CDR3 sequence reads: CASTDNYNSPLHF. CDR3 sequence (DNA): TGTGCCAGCACCGACAACTATAATTCACCCCTCCACTTT.

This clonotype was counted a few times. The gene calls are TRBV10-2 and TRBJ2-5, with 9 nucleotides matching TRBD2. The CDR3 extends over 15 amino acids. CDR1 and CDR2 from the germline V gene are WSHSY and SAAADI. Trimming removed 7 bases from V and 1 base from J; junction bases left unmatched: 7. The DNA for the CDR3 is TGCGCCAGCAAAGCAGCTAGCGGGGTCCAAGAGACCCAGTACTTC. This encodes CASKAASGVQETQYF.